This TCR beta chain was recovered during a study of T-cell memory formation after mild COVID-19. TCRdb fed the 5' RACE reads into MiXCR, producing one record per CDR3 protein. This sample carries roughly 200,000 distinct CDR3 sequences, 7.5% to 10% of them seen once, and the ten largest clones take roughly 3.5%. This clonotype was counted a few times. This CDR3 spans 14 amino acids. Trimming pared 1 base from V and 4 bases from J, leaving 7 bases between. Germline V gene data show CDR1 as SEHNR and CDR2 as FQNEAQ (reference sequence). The chain combines TRBV7-9 with TRBJ2-2, with D hard to call. Specimen: PBMCs or a T cell subset sorted from them (not recorded which). This TCR was recovered from a man between 18 and 35 years old who had mild COVID-19 (a few samples of this study predate the infection). Cell type and time point are not known. The CDR3 is CASSLDSGTGELFF. The CDR3 DNA follows: TGTGCCAGCAGCTTAGATTCGGGCACCGGGGAGCTGTTTTTT. Drawing the rest from reference TRBV7-9 and TRBJ2-2, the complete variable domain is DTGVSQNPRHKITKRGQNVTFRCDPISEHNRLYWYRQTLGQGPEFLTYFQNEAQLEKSRLLSDRFSAERPKGSFSTLEIQRTEQGDSAMYLCASSLDSGTGELFFGEGSRLTVL.